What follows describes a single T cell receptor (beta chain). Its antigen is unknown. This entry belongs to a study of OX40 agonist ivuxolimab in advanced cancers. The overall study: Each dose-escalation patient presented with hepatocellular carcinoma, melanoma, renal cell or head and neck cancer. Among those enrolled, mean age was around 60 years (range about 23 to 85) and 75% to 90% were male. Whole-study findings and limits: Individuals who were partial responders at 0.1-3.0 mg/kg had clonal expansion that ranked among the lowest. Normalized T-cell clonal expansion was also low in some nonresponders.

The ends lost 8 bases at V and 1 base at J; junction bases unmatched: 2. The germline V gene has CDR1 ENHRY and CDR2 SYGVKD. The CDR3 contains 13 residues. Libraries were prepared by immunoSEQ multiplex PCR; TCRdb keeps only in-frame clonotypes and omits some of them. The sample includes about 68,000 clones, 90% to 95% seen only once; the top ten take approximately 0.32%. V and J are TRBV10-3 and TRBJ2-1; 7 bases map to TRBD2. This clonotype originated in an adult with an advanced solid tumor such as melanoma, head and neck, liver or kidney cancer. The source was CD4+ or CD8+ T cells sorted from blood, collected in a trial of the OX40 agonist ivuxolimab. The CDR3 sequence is CAIGGRSYNEQFF. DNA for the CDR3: TGTGCCATCGGCGGGAGATCCTACAATGAGCAGTTCTTC.